A selection of T cell receptor beta chains follows, all from one sample in a study of T cell responses to AZD1222 COVID-19 vaccine. Clones were sequenced by immunoSEQ multiplex PCR, and TCRdb holds only the in-frame ones, with some missing. There are 93,000 or so clones in the sample; 90% occur only once, and about 5% lies in the top ten. Specimen: peripheral blood, collected on day 0 of AZD1222 vaccination. These receptors came from an adult in good health. Each CDR3 is given with its conserved first and last residue. A D gene is named only where the DNA matches it firmly. Clone size appears in some rows only: once, few, many, or a class for an expanded clone.

11	TRBV28	-	-	TRBJ1-2	CASRSEYGYTF	TGTGCCAGCAGATCAGAGTATGGCTACACCTTC
15	TRBV5-4	-	-	TRBJ2-1	CASSLDGQRYNEQFF	TGTGCCAGCAGCTTAGACGGACAACGGTACAATGAGCAGTTCTTC
15	TRBV5-8	few	-	TRBJ1-5	CASSPRFNRVSPQHF	TGTGCCAGCAGCCCGCGGTTTAACAGGGTATCGCCCCAGCATTTT
15	TRBV10-3	-	-	TRBJ1-4	CAISEGGNGNEKLFF	TGTGCCATCAGTGAAGGGGGGAATGGCAATGAAAAACTGTTTTTT
14	TRBV29-1	-	-	TRBJ2-7	CSVVAAGKAYEQYF	TGCAGCGTTGTTGCTGCAGGGAAGGCCTACGAGCAGTACTTC
14	TRBV27	-	-	TRBJ2-3	CASSLPDTTDTQYF	TGTGCCAGCAGTTTGCCCGACACCACAGATACGCAGTATTTT
14	TRBV28	-	-	TRBJ2-7	CASSKTGDSYEQYF	TGTGCCAGCAGTAAGACCGGGGACTCCTACGAGCAGTACTTC
11	TRBV7-9	-	TRBD2	TRBJ2-1	CASSLSGGEFF	TGTGCCAGCAGCCTTAGCGGGGGAGAGTTCTTC
16	TRBV10-3	-	TRBD2	TRBJ2-3	CAISGASGGMPDTQYF	TGTGCCATCAGTGGAGCTAGCGGGGGTATGCCAGATACGCAGTATTTT
15	TRBV5-4	-	-	TRBJ2-2	CASSGGGTNTGELFF	TGTGCCAGCAGCGGAGGGGGCACGAACACCGGGGAGCTGTTTTTT
14	TRBV20-1	-	TRBD2	TRBJ2-5	CSASGGGDEETQYF	TGCAGTGCTAGTGGGGGGGGAGACGAAGAGACCCAGTACTTC
15	TRBV28	-	TRBD2	TRBJ2-7	CASRRRRTSGYEQYF	TGTGCCAGCAGACGACGACGGACTAGCGGCTACGAGCAGTACTTC
14	TRBV5-1	-	-	TRBJ2-3	CASSPTGNTDTQYF	TGCGCCAGCAGCCCCACTGGGAACACAGATACGCAGTATTTT
14	TRBV5-1	-	TRBD1	TRBJ1-1	CASSSGTGVTEAFF	TGCGCCAGCAGCTCCGGGACAGGGGTCACTGAAGCTTTCTTT
13	TRBV11-2	-	-	TRBJ2-5	CASSLGVQETQYF	TGTGCCAGCAGCTTAGGAGTCCAAGAGACCCAGTACTTC
17	TRBV14	-	TRBD1	TRBJ2-5	CASSPPGTGRLRETQYF	TGTGCCAGCAGCCCACCCGGGACAGGGCGCCTCCGGGAGACCCAGTACTTC
17	TRBV18	-	TRBD1	TRBJ1-6	CASSLKQGALSESPLHF	TGTGCCAGCTCACTGAAACAGGGGGCGCTTTCCGAGTCACCCCTCCACTTT
16	TRBV18	few	TRBD1	TRBJ2-1	CASSPLPGTGHNEQFF	TGTGCCAGCTCACCCCTTCCTGGGACAGGACATAATGAGCAGTTCTTC
12	TRBV10-1	-	-	TRBJ2-7	CASQRQTYEQYF	TGCGCCAGCCAAAGACAGACCTACGAGCAGTACTTC
14	TRBV10-3	once	-	TRBJ2-5	CAISPPGNQETQYF	TGTGCCATCAGTCCCCCAGGGAACCAAGAGACCCAGTACTTC
19	TRBV21-1	-	-	TRBJ2-7	CASSKVWPGKPRRRDEQYF	TGTGCCAGCAGCAAAGTATGGCCAGGGAAACCCCGACGTAGGGACGAGCAGTACTTC
12	TRBV29-1	-	-	TRBJ1-2	CSVGAGGHGYTF	TGCAGCGTTGGGGCGGGGGGACATGGCTACACCTTC
17	TRBV6-6	-	-	TRBJ1-2	CASSLDSKLRFFYGYTF	TGTGCCAGCAGTCTAGACAGCAAACTCCGCTTTTTCTATGGCTACACCTTC
14	TRBV9	-	-	TRBJ2-5	CASSVNPTLETQYF	TGTGCCAGCAGCGTAAATCCTACCCTAGAGACCCAGTACTTC
14	TRBV18	-	-	TRBJ2-7	CASSPMDVGYEQYF	TGTGCCAGCTCACCCATGGACGTCGGCTACGAGCAGTACTTC
21	TRBV6-4	-	TRBD1	TRBJ1-4	CASSDSTRSYTDREVNEKLFF	TGTGCCAGCAGTGACTCTACGAGGAGCTATACCGACAGGGAGGTTAATGAAAAACTGTTTTTT
17	TRBV7-9	-	TRBD1	TRBJ2-7	CASSSLKLPGTGGEQYF	TGTGCCAGCAGCTCCCTGAAACTTCCCGGGACAGGGGGCGAGCAGTACTTC
14	TRBV28	-	-	TRBJ1-5	CASSVPGNRKAQHF	TGTGCCAGCAGTGTTCCCGGTAACAGAAAGGCCCAGCATTTT
13	TRBV18	-	-	TRBJ2-7	CASSGDGDYEQYF	TGTGCCAGCTCAGGGGACGGAGACTACGAGCAGTACTTC
12	TRBV28	few	TRBD1	TRBJ2-2	CASHRGSGELFF	TGTGCCAGCCACAGGGGGTCCGGGGAGCTGTTTTTT